The entry below describes one TCR beta chain. What it recognizes is unknown. This sample was taken from a study of OX40 agonist ivuxolimab in advanced cancers. About the study: Patients were infused with ivuxolimab every 2 weeks at 0.01 to 10 mg/kg. Dose-escalation patients were diagnosed with hepatocellular carcinoma, melanoma, renal cell cancer or head and neck cancer.

From germline, CDR1 is MGHDK and CDR2 SYGVNS. The CDR3 totals 14 residues. V lost 6 bases to trimming and J lost 2 bases; unmatched junction nucleotides: 6. General study findings and limits: Relatively little clonal expansion, among the lowest observed, appeared in partial responders at 0.1-3.0 mg/kg. The expanded peripheral T cells' antigen specificity was not determined.

Assay used: immunoSEQ multiplex PCR; TCRdb lists only in-frame clones, some missing. The sample has approximately 40,000 clones, 80% to 95% seen once. This sequence originates from an adult with an advanced solid tumor such as melanoma, head and neck, liver or kidney cancer. V is TRBV25-1 and J is TRBJ2-5, with TRBD1 identical over 7 bases. The input for sequencing was CD4+ or CD8+ T cells sorted from blood, taken in a trial of the OX40 agonist ivuxolimab. The CDR3 sequence: CASSLPGQQETQYF. In nucleotides, the CDR3 is TGTGCCAGCAGCCTACCGGGACAGCAAGAGACCCAGTACTTC.